The 15 T cell receptor beta chains reported below all come from one sample, sequenced in a study of shared clonotypes between healthy human individuals. Assay: immunoSEQ multiplex PCR; the TCRdb copy retains only in-frame clones and omits some. Of about 490,000 clones listed, roughly 80% are singletons. The sequencing input was PBMCs. Source of these receptors: a woman in her forties in good health. Some clones in this sample may be carry-over from other donors' samples.

This sequence joins TRBV6-6 and TRBJ2-3, with TRBD2 matching over 8 bases. The CDR3 loop spans 13 amino acids. The junction had 5 bases not matched to a gene; V was cut back by 6 bases and J by 6 bases. Germline V CDR1 and CDR2: MNHNY, SVGAGI (reference sequence). CDR3 bases: TGTGCCAGCAGCGGACTAGCCCCGGATACGCAGTATTTT. Protein sequence: CASSGLAPDTQYF.

This clone was found once. This CDR3 is CASRRLFDRGSTDTQYF. The CDR3 DNA reads as TGTGCCAGCAGACGCCTCTTTGACAGGGGTAGCACAGATACGCAGTATTTT. V is TRBV7-6 and J is TRBJ2-3, with 8 bases identical to TRBD1. With 6 bases clipped from V and 0 bases from J, the junction kept 11 bases outside the gene matches. Germline CDR1 is SGHVS and CDR2 is FNYEAQ. The CDR3 consists of 17 residues. Complete variable domain (other parts from reference TRBV7-6 and TRBJ2-3): GAGVSQSPRYKVTKRGQDVALRCDPISGHVSLYWYRQALGQGPEFLTYFNYEAQQDKSGLPNDRFSAERPEGSISTLTIQRTEQRDSAMYRCASRRLFDRGSTDTQYFGPGTRLTVL.

This sequence joins TRBV7-9 and TRBJ2-1; 12 positions match TRBD2. This CDR3 is built from 15 residues. The junction had 8 bases not matched to a gene; V was cut back by 5 bases and J by 9 bases. Germline V gives CDR1 SEHNR, CDR2 FQNEAQ (reference sequence). For the CDR3, the DNA is TGTGCCAGCAGCCCCCGACTAGCGGGAGCCCGTGAGCAGTTCTTC. It encodes CASSPRLAGAREQFF. Full variable domain (rest looked up from reference TRBV7-9 and TRBJ2-1): DTGVSQNPRHKITKRGQNVTFRCDPISEHNRLYWYRQTLGQGPEFLTYFQNEAQLEKSRLLSDRFSAERPKGSFSTLEIQRTEQGDSAMYLCASSPRLAGAREQFFGPGTRLTVL.

This chain links TRBV7-2 with TRBJ2-7; 11 nucleotides agree with TRBD2. V was pared by 3 bases and J by 3 bases, with 4 bases of the junction left unmatched. Per the germline V gene, CDR1 is SGHTA and CDR2 is FQGNSA. This CDR3 is built from 15 residues. The CDR3 coding sequence is TGTGCCAGCAGCTTTTTGACTAGCGGGAACTACGAGCAGTACTTC. This gives the protein CASSFLTSGNYEQYF.

In the case of this clone: It is likely a read error: a sequence one base away is far more abundant. This chain connects TRBV7-9 to TRBJ1-1; D is ambiguous. Germline CDR1 and CDR2: SEHNR and FQNEAQ (reference sequence). The CDR3 contains 12 residues. This CDR3 is CANSSVDTEAFF. CDR3 DNA: TGTGCCAACAGCTCTGTCGACACTGAAGCTTTCTTT. The entire variable domain, with the rest obtained from reference TRBV7-9 and TRBJ1-1, is as follows: DTGVSQNPRHKITKRGQNVTFRCDPISEHNRLYWYRQTLGQGPEFLTYFQNEAQLEKSRLLSDRFSAERPKGSFSTLEIQRTEQGDSAMYLCANSSVDTEAFFGQGTRLTVV.

This clone was picked up one time. The CDR3 DNA reads as TGTGCCAGCAGCCAAAGGGACAGGTACTACGAGCAGTACTTC. Its protein is CASSQRDRYYEQYF. The chain links TRBV5-4 to TRBJ2-7, with TRBD1 matching over 8 bases. This CDR3 region has 14 residues. With V trimmed by 4 bases and J by 3 bases, 6 bases remained unmatched. In germline, CDR1 is SGHNT, CDR2 YYREEE (reference sequence).

The J gene is TRBJ2-4, the V gene TRBV4-2, with D possibly being TRBD2 (6 bases). This CDR3 contains 15 residues. Trimming took off 0 bases at V and 2 bases at J, with 8 bases between the two ends. The germline gives CDR1 LGHNA, CDR2 YNFKEQ. The CDR3 sequence: CASSQDGGSKNIQYF. The CDR3 nucleotides are TGTGCCAGCAGCCAAGATGGAGGGTCCAAAAACATTCAGTACTTC.

This clone has a count of ten or more. The chain uses TRBV6-1 and TRBJ2-1; TRBD2 agrees at 10 bases. The germline V gene encodes CDR1 MNHNS and CDR2 SASEGT. This CDR3 spans 13 amino acids. The V gene end was trimmed by 10 bases and the J gene end by 9 bases; junction bases not matched to a gene: 9. DNA for the CDR3: TGTGCCACCCCCATAGCGGGAGGTGTTGAGCAGTTCTTC. Translated, it gives CATPIAGGVEQFF.

The J gene is TRBJ2-5, the V gene TRBV10-3; the D gene is possibly TRBD1 (5 bases). Germline V lookup: CDR1 ENHRY, CDR2 SYGVKD. This CDR3 is 12 amino acids long. Trimming stripped 7 bases from V and 0 bases from J, with 6 bases between. DNA for the CDR3: TGTGCCATCAAAGGGGACCAAGAGACCCAGTACTTC. It is translated as CAIKGDQETQYF.

V and J are TRBV15 and TRBJ1-5, with a tentative D call TRBD1 (5 bases). This CDR3 spans 12 amino acids. Trimming removed 5 bases at V and 10 bases at J, with 12 bases between. CDR1 and CDR2 (germline): LNHNV, YYDKDF (reference sequence). The CDR3 here is CATSVHQGPQHF. In DNA, the CDR3 is TGTGCCACCAGCGTCCACCAGGGACCCCAGCATTTT.

The sample holds one count of this clone. This CDR3 is also generated by other DNA sequences in the sample. The chain uses TRBV29-1 and TRBJ2-2; TRBD1 agrees at 8 bases. The length of the CDR3 is 13 residues. V lost 5 bases, J lost 1 base, and 0 bases stayed unmatched. Germline V gives CDR1 SQVTM, CDR2 ANQGSEA. CDR3: CSVTGGNTGELFF. The CDR3 region has the DNA TGCAGCGTTACAGGGGGGAACACCGGGGAGCTGTTTTTT.

This clone has only a few counts. The V and J genes are TRBV28 and TRBJ2-1, with 8 bases lining up with TRBD2. In germline, CDR1 is MDHEN, CDR2 SYDVKM. This CDR3 spans 14 amino acids. The ends lost 6 bases at V and 8 bases at J; junction bases unmatched: 9. CDR3 nucleotide sequence: TGTGCCAGCAGAAGCGGGGGACGAGTCGATGAGCAGTTCTTC. This encodes CASRSGGRVDEQFF.

This clone has at least ten counts. This chain links TRBV11-2 with TRBJ1-1; TRBD1 might be the D (6 bases). Trimming took 3 bases from V and 2 from J, leaving 7 bases between them. This CDR3 has 13 residues. Germline V gene lookup returns CDR1 SGHAT and CDR2 FQNNGV. CDR3 DNA sequence: TGTGCCAGCAGCTTCAGGGGTAACACTGAAGCTTTCTTT. It yields the protein CASSFRGNTEAFF.

The rearrangement links TRBV11-3 to TRBJ2-1; no definite D call. The CDR3 contains 16 residues. Trimming took 5 bases from V and 2 from J, leaving 16 bases between them. Germline V CDR1 and CDR2: SGHNT, YENEEA. The CDR3 spells CASSTQAVGAYNEQFF. The CDR3 coding sequence is TGTGCCAGCAGCACCCAAGCTGTAGGCGCCTACAATGAGCAGTTCTTC.

The chain employs TRBV7-2 and TRBJ2-5; the match to TRBD1 covers 7 bases. This CDR3 comprises 12 residues. V lost 5 bases, J lost 5 bases, and 2 bases stayed unmatched. CDR1 and CDR2 (germline): SGHTA, FQGNSA. As DNA, the CDR3 is TGTGCCAGCAGCCCACAGGGGGAGACCCAGTACTTC. It translates to CASSPQGETQYF.